Listed below are T cell receptor beta chains from one sample, sequenced in a study of blood T cell repertoires in COVID-19. Profiled with immunoSEQ multiplex PCR; TCRdb holds only in-frame clones, not every one. The table includes more than 300,000 clones, nearly 90% detected once. The sequenced material came from peripheral blood. The source of these receptors is a woman aged 30 to 39 with COVID-19, enrolled during active disease. Each CDR3 is given without its conserved first and last residue.

V: TRBV4-1
length: 15
J: TRBJ1-1
CDR3: ASSLGGARSMATEAF

V: TRBV30
length: 10
J: TRBJ1-2
CDR3: AWSAYRDGYT

V: TRBV20-1
length: 10
J: TRBJ2-1
CDR3: SASSEMGLPF

V: TRBV6-5
length: 13
J: TRBJ1-2
CDR3: ASRSPGQGLKGYT

V: TRBV10-3
length: 13
J: TRBJ1-1
CDR3: AIRPSTSRKTEAF

V: TRBV9
length: 13
J: TRBJ2-5
CDR3: ASSSTGTAQETQY

V: TRBV11-3
length: 12
J: TRBJ2-5
CDR3: ASSNNRVQETQY

V: TRBV2
length: 13
J: TRBJ1-2
CDR3: ASSEEGVGTKGYT

V: TRBV5-1
length: 12
J: TRBJ2-5
CDR3: ASGAGGLGETQY

V: TRBV19
length: 13
J: TRBJ1-1
CDR3: ASSSTRVPSTEAF

V: TRBV28
length: 13
J: TRBJ1-2
CDR3: ASSETGTGVGGYT

V: TRBV7-9
length: 14
J: TRBJ2-3
CDR3: ASSLGISGGADTQY

V: TRBV12-5
length: 10
J: TRBJ1-5
CDR3: ASGTGYQPQH

V: TRBV30
length: 12
J: TRBJ2-1
CDR3: AWSHGLAVNEQF

V: TRBV18
length: 13
J: TRBJ1-1
CDR3: ASSLGRGGDTEAF

V: TRBV5-1
length: 12
J: TRBJ2-7
CDR3: ASSSGDSHYEQY

V: TRBV11-3
length: 14
J: TRBJ2-3
CDR3: ASSQQGGPSTDTQY

V: TRBV16
length: 15
J: TRBJ1-3
CDR3: ASSQDLATFSGNTIY

V: TRBV2
length: 11
J: TRBJ1-4
CDR3: ASSPGGDEKLF

V: TRBV2
length: 13
J: TRBJ1-6
CDR3: ATNGEALYNSPLH

V: TRBV7-6
length: 13
J: TRBJ2-5
CDR3: ASRGLAGSIETQY

V: TRBV9
length: 12
J: TRBJ2-4
CDR3: ASSLRTAGSDQY

V: TRBV12-2
length: 19
J: TRBJ1-4
CDR3: ASRRSRDPGTGYPLVEKLF

V: TRBV3-1/TRBV3-2
length: 12
J: TRBJ2-3
CDR3: ASSRDISTDTQY

V: TRBV30
length: 11
J: TRBJ1-2
CDR3: ACKLTGNYGYT

V: TRBV19
length: 13
J: TRBJ2-3
CDR3: ASRMGLAGGDTQY

V: TRBV9
length: 13
J: TRBJ1-2
CDR3: ASSGYRVANYGYT

V: TRBV5-1
length: 14
J: TRBJ1-6
CDR3: ASSFSLPGQGSPLH

V: TRBV29-1
length: 13
J: TRBJ2-2
CDR3: SAWSRGQNTGELF

V: TRBV5-1
length: 13
J: TRBJ2-1
CDR3: ASSFGSGGAREQF

V: TRBV7-8
length: 12
J: TRBJ2-3
CDR3: ASSLDGVTDTQY

V: TRBV7-8
length: 11
J: TRBJ1-2
CDR3: ASSLRAGYGYT

V: TRBV4-2
length: 14
J: TRBJ1-4
CDR3: ASSQDRFDPPGELF

V: TRBV18
length: 14
J: TRBJ1-1
CDR3: ASSRSRQGKNTEAF

V: TRBV28
length: 10
J: TRBJ1-5
CDR3: ALSQAYQPQH

V: TRBV7-9
length: 11
J: TRBJ1-1
CDR3: ASSSGISTEAF

V: TRBV18
length: 17
J: TRBJ1-4
CDR3: ASSTKKTGGGPANEKLF

V: TRBV27
length: 11
J: TRBJ1-6
CDR3: ASSGRGGSPLH

V: TRBV7-2
length: 12
J: TRBJ1-6
CDR3: ASSLTVYNSPLH

V: TRBV7-9
length: 11
J: TRBJ2-5
CDR3: ASSHRGQETQY

V: TRBV5-1
length: 14
J: TRBJ1-6
CDR3: ASSFTGGKVNSPLH

V: TRBV6-5
length: 12
J: TRBJ2-3
CDR3: ASRELESTDTQY

V: TRBV4-1
length: 14
J: TRBJ1-6
CDR3: ASSQGFGEYGSPLH

V: TRBV19
length: 11
J: TRBJ1-1
CDR3: ASGMTDFTEAF

V: TRBV5-1
length: 13
J: TRBJ2-2
CDR3: ASSLDSSNTGELF

V: TRBV28
length: 11
J: TRBJ1-2
CDR3: ASSTGTDYGYT

V: TRBV7-9
length: 12
J: TRBJ2-2
CDR3: ASSLLRETGELF

V: TRBV7-9
length: 9
J: TRBJ1-4
CDR3: AGGTDEKLF

V: TRBV27
length: 13
J: TRBJ1-5
CDR3: ASPPRQGGDQPQH

V: TRBV5-1
length: 13
J: TRBJ1-6
CDR3: ASSIRDRNNSPLH

V: TRBV2
length: 11
J: TRBJ2-7
CDR3: ASSVERGEVQY

V: TRBV28
length: 11
J: TRBJ2-5
CDR3: ASSSGRGETQY

V: TRBV7-2
length: 11
J: TRBJ1-6
CDR3: ASSPYDNSPLH